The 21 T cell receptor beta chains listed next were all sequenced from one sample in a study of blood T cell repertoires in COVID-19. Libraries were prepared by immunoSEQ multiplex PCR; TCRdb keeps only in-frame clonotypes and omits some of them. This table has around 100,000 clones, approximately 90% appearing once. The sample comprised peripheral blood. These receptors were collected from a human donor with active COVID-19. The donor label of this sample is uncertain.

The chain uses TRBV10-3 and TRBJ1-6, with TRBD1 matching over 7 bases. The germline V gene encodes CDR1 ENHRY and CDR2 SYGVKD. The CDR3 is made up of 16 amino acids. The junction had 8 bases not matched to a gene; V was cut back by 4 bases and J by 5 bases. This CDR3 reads CAISGNRDSNNSPLHF. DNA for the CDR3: TGTGCCATCAGTGGGAACCGGGACAGCAATAATTCACCCCTCCACTTT.

The CDR3 sequence is CASSGQGNYEQYF. The CDR3 region has the DNA TGTGCCAGCAGTGGACAGGGAAACTACGAGCAGTACTTC. This rearrangement joins TRBV2 to TRBJ2-7; 7 bases align to TRBD1. The CDR3 runs 13 residues. The V segment lost 4 bases and the J segment 3 bases; nucleotides outside the gene matches: 3. Germline lookup yields CDR1 SNHLY and CDR2 FYNNEI. The whole variable domain, filled in from reference TRBV2 and TRBJ2-7, reads EPEVTQTPSHQVTQMGQEVILRCVPISNHLYFYWYRQILGQKVEFLVSFYNNEISEKSEIFDDQFSVERPDGSNFTLKIRSTKLEDSAMYFCASSGQGNYEQYFGPGTRLTVT.

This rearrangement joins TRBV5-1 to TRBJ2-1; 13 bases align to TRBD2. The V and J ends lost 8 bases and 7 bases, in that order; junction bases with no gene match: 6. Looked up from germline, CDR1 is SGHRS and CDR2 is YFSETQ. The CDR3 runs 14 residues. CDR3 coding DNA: TGCGCCAGTTCCCCGGGACTAGCGGGGAATGAGCAGTTCTTC. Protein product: CASSPGLAGNEQFF.

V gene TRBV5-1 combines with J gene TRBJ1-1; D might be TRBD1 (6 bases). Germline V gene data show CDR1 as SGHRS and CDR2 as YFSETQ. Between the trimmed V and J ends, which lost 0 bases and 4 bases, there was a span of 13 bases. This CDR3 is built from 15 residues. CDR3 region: CASSLATGSATEAFF. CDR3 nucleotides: TGCGCCAGCAGCTTGGCAACAGGGTCTGCCACTGAAGCTTTCTTT.

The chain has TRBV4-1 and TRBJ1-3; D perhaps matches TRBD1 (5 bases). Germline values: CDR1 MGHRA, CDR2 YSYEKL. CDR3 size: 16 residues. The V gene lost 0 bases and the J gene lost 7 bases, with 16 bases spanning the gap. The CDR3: CASSQEPAGAGNTIYF. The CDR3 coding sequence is TGCGCCAGCAGCCAAGAACCAGCGGGCGCAGGGAACACCATATATTTT.

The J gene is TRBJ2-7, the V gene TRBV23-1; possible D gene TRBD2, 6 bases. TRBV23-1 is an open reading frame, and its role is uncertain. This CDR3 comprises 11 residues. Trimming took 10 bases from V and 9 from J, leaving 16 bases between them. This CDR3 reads CATRRGGGQYF. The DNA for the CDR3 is TGCGCCACACGGCGGGGCGGTGGGCAGTACTTC.

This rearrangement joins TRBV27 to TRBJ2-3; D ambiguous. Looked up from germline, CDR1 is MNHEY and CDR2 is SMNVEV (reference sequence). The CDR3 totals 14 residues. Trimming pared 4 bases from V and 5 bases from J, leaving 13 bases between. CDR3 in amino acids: CASSSIQDQDTQYF. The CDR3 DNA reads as TGTGCCAGCAGTTCGATCCAGGATCAAGATACGCAGTATTTT.

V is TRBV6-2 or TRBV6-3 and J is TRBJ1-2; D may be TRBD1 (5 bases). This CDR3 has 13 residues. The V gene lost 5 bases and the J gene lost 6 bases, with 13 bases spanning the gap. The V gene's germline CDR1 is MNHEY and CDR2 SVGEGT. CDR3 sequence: CASSTQGRDGYTF. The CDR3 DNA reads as TGTGCCAGCAGTACCCAGGGCAGGGATGGCTACACCTTC.

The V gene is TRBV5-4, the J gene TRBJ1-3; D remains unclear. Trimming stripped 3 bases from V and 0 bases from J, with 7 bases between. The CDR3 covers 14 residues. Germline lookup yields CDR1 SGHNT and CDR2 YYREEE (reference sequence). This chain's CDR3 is CASSSEVSGNTIYF. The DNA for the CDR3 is TGTGCCAGCAGCTCCGAGGTCTCTGGAAACACCATATATTTT.

CDR3 coding DNA: TGTGCCAGCAGCTCAACGGGACAGTACACCGGGGAGCTGTTTTTT. Its protein is CASSSTGQYTGELFF. The chain joins TRBV7-8 to TRBJ2-2; 7 bases map to TRBD1. The CDR3 consists of 15 residues. V dropped 4 bases and J dropped 3; count of bases not matched to a gene: 5. CDR1 and CDR2 (germline): SGHVS, FQNEAQ.

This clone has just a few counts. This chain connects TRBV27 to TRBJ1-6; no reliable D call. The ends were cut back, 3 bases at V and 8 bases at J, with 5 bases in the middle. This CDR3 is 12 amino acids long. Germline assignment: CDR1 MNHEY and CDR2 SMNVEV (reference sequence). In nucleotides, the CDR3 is TGTGCCAGCAGTTTCGGGGATTCACCCCTCCACTTT. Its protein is CASSFGDSPLHF.

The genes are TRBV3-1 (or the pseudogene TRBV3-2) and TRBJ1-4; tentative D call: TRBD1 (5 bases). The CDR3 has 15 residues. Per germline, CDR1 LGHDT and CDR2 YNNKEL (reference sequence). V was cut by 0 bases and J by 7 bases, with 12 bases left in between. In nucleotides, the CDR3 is TGTGCCAGCAGCCAAGATTTTCCGGGGGGTGAAAAACTGTTTTTT. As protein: CASSQDFPGGEKLFF.

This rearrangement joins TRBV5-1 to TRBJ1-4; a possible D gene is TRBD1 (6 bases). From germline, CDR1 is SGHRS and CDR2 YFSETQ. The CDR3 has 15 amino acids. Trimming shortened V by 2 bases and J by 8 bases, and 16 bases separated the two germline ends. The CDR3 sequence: CASSLGDRKSEKLFF. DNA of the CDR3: TGCGCCAGCAGCTTAGGTGACAGGAAGTCGGAAAAACTGTTTTTT.

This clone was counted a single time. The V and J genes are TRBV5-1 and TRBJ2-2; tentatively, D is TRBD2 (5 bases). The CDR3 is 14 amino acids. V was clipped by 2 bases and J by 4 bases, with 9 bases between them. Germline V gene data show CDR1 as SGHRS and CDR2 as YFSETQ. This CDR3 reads CASSFPGSTGELFF. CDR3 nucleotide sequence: TGCGCCAGCAGCTTCCCGGGGTCCACCGGGGAGCTGTTTTTT. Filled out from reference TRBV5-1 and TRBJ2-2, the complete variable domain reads KAGVTQTPRYLIKTRGQQVTLSCSPISGHRSVSWYQQTPGQGLQFLFEYFSETQRNKGNFPGRFSGRQFSNSRSEMNVSTLELGDSALYLCASSFPGSTGELFFGEGSRLTVL.

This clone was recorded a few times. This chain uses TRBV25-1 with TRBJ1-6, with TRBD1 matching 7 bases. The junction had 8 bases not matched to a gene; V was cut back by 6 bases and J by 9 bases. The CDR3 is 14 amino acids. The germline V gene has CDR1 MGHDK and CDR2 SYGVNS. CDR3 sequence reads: CASRETGSGSPLHF. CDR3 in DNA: TGTGCCAGCAGGGAGACAGGGAGTGGTTCACCCCTCCACTTT.

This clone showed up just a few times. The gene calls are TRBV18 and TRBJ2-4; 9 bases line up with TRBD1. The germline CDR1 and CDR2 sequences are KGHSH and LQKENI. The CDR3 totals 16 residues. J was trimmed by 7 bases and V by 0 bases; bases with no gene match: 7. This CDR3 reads CASSPPGQGSRNIQYF. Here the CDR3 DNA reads TGTGCCAGCTCACCACCGGGACAGGGCTCCCGGAACATTCAGTACTTC. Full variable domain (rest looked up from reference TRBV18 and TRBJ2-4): NAGVMQNPRHLVRRRGQEARLRCSPMKGHSHVYWYRQLPEEGLKFMVYLQKENIIDESGMPKERFSAEFPKEGPSILRIQQVVRGDSAAYFCASSPPGQGSRNIQYFGAGTRLSVL.

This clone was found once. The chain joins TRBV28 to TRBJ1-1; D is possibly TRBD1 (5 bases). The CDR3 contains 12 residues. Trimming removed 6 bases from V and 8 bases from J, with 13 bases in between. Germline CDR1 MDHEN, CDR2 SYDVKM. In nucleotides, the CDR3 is TGTGCCAGCAGCACGGGGGGGGAAGAAGCTTTCTTT. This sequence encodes CASSTGGEEAFF. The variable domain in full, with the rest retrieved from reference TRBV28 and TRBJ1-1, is DVKVTQSSRYLVKRTGEKVFLECVQDMDHENMFWYRQDPGLGLRLIYFSYDVKMKEKGDIPEGYSVSREKKERFSLILESASTNQTSMYLCASSTGGEEAFFGQGTRLTVV.

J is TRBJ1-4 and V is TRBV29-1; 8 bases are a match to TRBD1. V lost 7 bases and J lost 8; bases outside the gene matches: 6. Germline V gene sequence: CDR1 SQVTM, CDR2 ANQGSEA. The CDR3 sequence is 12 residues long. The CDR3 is CSGRTGSEKLFF. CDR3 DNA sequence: TGCAGCGGACGGACAGGGAGCGAAAAACTGTTTTTT. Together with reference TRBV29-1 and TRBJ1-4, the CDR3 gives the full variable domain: SAVISQKPSRDICQRGTSLTIQCQVDSQVTMMFWYRQQPGQSLTLIATANQGSEATYESGFVIDKFPISRPNLTFSTLTVSNMSPEDSSIYLCSGRTGSEKLFFGSGTQLSVL.

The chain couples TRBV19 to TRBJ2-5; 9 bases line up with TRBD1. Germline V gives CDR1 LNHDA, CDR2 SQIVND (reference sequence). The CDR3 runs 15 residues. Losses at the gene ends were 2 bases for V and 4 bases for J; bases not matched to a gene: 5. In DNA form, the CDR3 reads TGTGCCAGTAGTATACCTCGACAGGGGGGAGAGACCCAGTACTTC. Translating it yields CASSIPRQGGETQYF.

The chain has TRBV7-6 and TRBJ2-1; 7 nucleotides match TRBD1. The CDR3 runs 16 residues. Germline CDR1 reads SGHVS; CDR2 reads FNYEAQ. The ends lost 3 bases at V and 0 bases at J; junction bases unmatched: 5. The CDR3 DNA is TGTGCCAGCAGCTTTAGACAGGGCAGCTCCTACAATGAGCAGTTCTTC. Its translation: CASSFRQGSSYNEQFF.

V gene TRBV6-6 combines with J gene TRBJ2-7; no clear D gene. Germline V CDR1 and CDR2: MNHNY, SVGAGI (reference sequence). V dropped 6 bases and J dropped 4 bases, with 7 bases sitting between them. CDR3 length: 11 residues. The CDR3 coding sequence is TGTGCCAGCAGCCTTACATACGAGCAGTACTTC. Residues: CASSLTYEQYF.